One and the same sample provided the 32 T cell receptor beta chains below, sequenced in a study of CD8 T cells in ankylosing spondylitis. Study-level points and caveats: Blood from ankylosing spondylitis patients appeared to carry a characteristic roughly 8-variant TCR beta motif.

Their antigens remain unidentified. In TCRdb, the 5' RACE reads were re-called with MiXCR into one record per CDR3 protein. The sample consists of 700,000 or so distinct CDR3 sequences, 15% to 20% of them appearing once. Sequencing used blood, either unsorted or a sorted T cell fraction (not recorded which). The receptors here all came from a male donor with ankylosing spondylitis.

There are many counts of this clonotype. This chain connects TRBV12-3 or TRBV12-4 to TRBJ2-5; D is possibly TRBD2 (6 bases). This CDR3 region has 13 residues. V lost 2 bases to trimming and J lost 5 bases, with 9 bases between them. The CDR3 DNA reads as TGTGCCAGCAGTTTAACTAGCCTGGAGACCCAGTACTTC. It encodes CASSLTSLETQYF.

This clonotype was found a few times. J is TRBJ2-3 and V is TRBV7-6; a possible D gene is TRBD1 (6 bases). Trimming shortened V by 9 bases and J by 6 bases, and 19 bases separated the two germline ends. Germline V lookup: CDR1 SGHVS, CDR2 FNYEAQ. The CDR3 contains 14 residues. CDR3 protein: CARNRVAAGDTQYF. CDR3 DNA: TGTGCCAGAAACAGGGTCGCGGCAGGGGATACGCAGTATTTT.

DNA of the CDR3: TGTGCCAGCAACGGTTGGGGCGGGAGGAGGGATACGCAGTATTTT. Its protein is CASNGWGGRRDTQYF. The gene calls are TRBV6-1 and TRBJ2-3; 8 nucleotides align to TRBD2. Germline V gene sequence: CDR1 MNHNS, CDR2 SASEGT. The V and J ends lost 7 bases and 6 bases, in that order; junction bases with no gene match: 12. CDR3 length: 15 amino acids.

This clonotype came up a few times. V usage is TRBV5-1 and J usage is TRBJ2-2, with D tentatively TRBD1 (5 bases). The CDR3 is 16 amino acids. CDR1 and CDR2 from the germline V gene are SGHRS and YFSETQ. Trimming shortened V by 0 bases and J by 2 bases, and 11 bases separated the two germline ends. The CDR3 DNA follows: TGCGCCAGCAGCTTGGGTATCAGGGATAACACCGGGGAGCTGTTTTTT. Translating gives CASSLGIRDNTGELFF.

This clonotype has just a few counts. The chain has TRBV12-3 or TRBV12-4 and TRBJ2-2; perhaps TRBD2 as D (6 bases). The V gene lost 3 bases and the J gene lost 5 bases, with 16 bases spanning the gap. This CDR3 has 16 amino acids. The CDR3 nucleotides read TGTGCCAGCAGTTTGCTATCGGGGGAAGAGACCGGGGAGCTGTTTTTT. Protein sequence: CASSLLSGEETGELFF.

CDR3 sequence (DNA): TGCAGCGCCCACACAGGGCTCGAGCAGTACTTC. The encoded protein is CSAHTGLEQYF. The chain links TRBV29-1 to TRBJ2-7; possibly TRBD1 for D (6 bases). This CDR3 has 11 amino acids. The V end lost 7 bases, the J end lost 6 bases, and 13 bases lay between the germline ends. CDR1 is SQVTM, CDR2 ANQGSEA, per germline.

This clonotype was seen at least ten times. The CDR3 protein is CASRTGSSGNTIYF. DNA for the CDR3: TGTGCCAGCAGGACAGGGAGCTCTGGAAACACCATATATTTT. The V gene is TRBV12-3 or TRBV12-4, the J gene TRBJ1-3; 7 bases map to TRBD1. With 6 bases clipped from V and 0 bases from J, the junction kept 2 bases outside the gene matches. There are 14 residues in the CDR3.

This sequence joins TRBV5-4 and TRBJ2-1; TRBD2 agrees at 9 bases. Germline trimming cut 2 bases from V and 2 bases from J; bases unmatched to any gene: 5. Germline V gene sequence: CDR1 SGHNT, CDR2 YYREEE (reference sequence). CDR3 length: 16 residues. In DNA form, the CDR3 reads TGTGCCAGCAGCTTTAGCGGGAGTCCCGCCTACAATGAGCAGTTCTTC. Translation gives CASSFSGSPAYNEQFF.

V usage is TRBV5-8 and J usage is TRBJ2-3, with TRBD2 matching 7 bases. Trimming removed 6 bases from V and 3 bases from J; junction bases left unmatched: 10. This CDR3 comprises 15 residues. The germline CDR1 and CDR2 sequences are SGHTS and YDEGEE. The CDR3: CASIPRGGGTDTQYF. For the CDR3, the DNA is TGTGCCAGCATCCCCCGTGGGGGAGGGACAGATACGCAGTATTTT. The full variable domain, with the rest looked up from reference TRBV5-8 and TRBJ2-3, is EAGVTQSPTHLIKTRGQQATLRCSPISGHTSVYWYQQALGLGLQFLLWYDEGEERNRGNFPPRFSGRQFPNYSSELNVNALELEDSALYLCASIPRGGGTDTQYFGPGTRLTVL.

A few counts support this clonotype. The chain joins TRBV7-9 to TRBJ2-3; no clear D gene. The ends were cut back, 1 base at V and 4 bases at J, with 9 bases in the middle. Germline V gene lookup returns CDR1 SEHNR and CDR2 FQNEAQ (reference sequence). The CDR3 runs to 14 residues. CDR3 DNA sequence: TGTGCCAGCAGCTTAGAGGGCTCGGCAGATACGCAGTATTTT. Amino acid sequence: CASSLEGSADTQYF.

This clonotype was seen a handful of times. The chain couples TRBV20-1 to TRBJ1-5; 9 bases are shared with TRBD1. The CDR3 extends over 13 amino acids. Germline values: CDR1 DFQATT, CDR2 SNEGSKA (reference sequence). With 1 base clipped from V and 7 bases from J, the junction kept 2 bases outside the gene matches. The CDR3: CSARADRGQPQHF. The CDR3 bases are TGCAGTGCTAGAGCGGACAGGGGCCAGCCCCAGCATTTT.

V is TRBV20-1 and J is TRBJ1-5, with a tentative D call TRBD1 (6 bases). The germline V and J ends were trimmed by 3 bases and 3 bases, with 15 bases remaining between them. Germline V gene sequence: CDR1 DFQATT, CDR2 SNEGSKA (reference sequence). This CDR3 is 15 amino acids long. The CDR3 reads CSARLIGQTNQPQHF. As DNA, the CDR3 is TGCAGTGCTAGGCTAATCGGACAGACCAATCAGCCCCAGCATTTT.

The rearrangement joins TRBV28 to TRBJ2-2; no reliable D call. Germline loops: CDR1 MDHEN, CDR2 SYDVKM. V lost 4 bases and J lost 2, with 8 bases in between. The CDR3 extends over 14 amino acids. In DNA, the CDR3 is TGTGCCAGCAGTTCCATAACTAACACCGGGGAGCTGTTTTTT. Amino acids: CASSSITNTGELFF. Based on the CDR3 plus reference TRBV28 and TRBJ2-2, the full variable domain is DVKVTQSSRYLVKRTGEKVFLECVQDMDHENMFWYRQDPGLGLRLIYFSYDVKMKEKGDIPEGYSVSREKKERFSLILESASTNQTSMYLCASSSITNTGELFFGEGSRLTVL.

The CDR3, as DNA: TGTGCCAGCAGTCCTTCTCTCGGAGAGTTCAATGAGCAGTTCTTC. Its translation is CASSPSLGEFNEQFF. The gene calls are TRBV12-3 or TRBV12-4 and TRBJ2-1; D is ambiguous. Trimming removed 5 bases at V and 6 bases at J, with 17 bases between. CDR3 length: 15 residues.

The chain recombines TRBV20-1 with TRBJ2-1, with TRBD2 matching over 13 bases. The trim removed 3 bases at V and 5 bases at J, leaving 4 bases unmatched. There are 15 residues in the CDR3. Germline assignment: CDR1 DFQATT and CDR2 SNEGSKA (reference sequence). The DNA of the CDR3 is TGCAGTGCTAGCTTAGGGACTAGCGGGAACAATGAGCAGTTCTTC. Translation gives CSASLGTSGNNEQFF.

V usage is TRBV27 and J usage is TRBJ2-1; weak D call: TRBD2 (6 bases). The V end lost 5 bases, the J end lost 9 bases, and 8 bases lay between the germline ends. CDR1 and CDR2 (germline): MNHEY, SMNVEV (reference sequence). The CDR3 length is 11 residues. CDR3: CASSVGGEQFF. CDR3 nucleotides: TGTGCCAGCAGTGTGGGGGGTGAGCAGTTCTTC.

This clonotype was detected only a few times. V and J are TRBV5-1 and TRBJ2-7; 8 bases fit TRBD2. The junction had 4 bases not matched to a gene; V was cut back by 0 bases and J by 5 bases. This CDR3 region has 14 residues. In germline, CDR1 is SGHRS, CDR2 YFSETQ. The CDR3 coding sequence is TGCGCCAGCAGCTTGGCCGGCGGGGGGCACGAGCAGTACTTC. Its translation is CASSLAGGGHEQYF.

This clonotype was seen a handful of times. The rearrangement joins TRBV4-1 to TRBJ1-4; D perhaps matches TRBD1 (5 bases). Per the germline V gene, CDR1 is MGHRA and CDR2 is YSYEKL. Trimming stripped 1 base from V and 7 bases from J, with 7 bases between. This CDR3 is 13 amino acids long. The CDR3 reads CASSQVGGEKLFF. CDR3 bases: TGCGCCAGCAGCCAAGTGGGGGGTGAAAAACTGTTTTTT.

The chain employs TRBV9 and TRBJ1-4, with 7 bases fitting TRBD1. This CDR3 is 14 amino acids long. Germline V CDR1 and CDR2: SGDLS, YYNGEE. J was trimmed by 7 bases and V by 1 base; bases with no gene match: 4. The CDR3 is CASSVQGGSEKLFF. DNA of the CDR3: TGTGCCAGCAGCGTACAGGGGGGGTCTGAAAAACTGTTTTTT.

The rearrangement links TRBV6-5 to TRBJ1-1; 7 bases agree with TRBD1. The V gene's germline CDR1 is MNHEY and CDR2 SVGAGI. V gave up 8 bases and J gave up 6 bases; unmatched junction bases: 12. The CDR3 consists of 14 residues. CDR3 sequence (DNA): TGTGCCAGCGGATATCGACAGGGCTCATCTGAAGCTTTCTTT. It is translated as CASGYRQGSSEAFF.

In DNA, the CDR3 is TGCAGTGCTAGAGATCCTAATAGTTACGAGCAGTACTTC. It codes for CSARDPNSYEQYF. This chain uses TRBV20-1 with TRBJ2-7, with D unresolved. Per germline, CDR1 DFQATT and CDR2 SNEGSKA (reference sequence). The CDR3 covers 13 residues. The V end was cut by 0 bases, the J end by 4 bases, with 10 bases between.

This clonotype was detected a few times. This rearrangement joins TRBV24-1 to TRBJ1-2, with D maybe TRBD1 (5 bases). V dropped 4 bases and J dropped 0 bases, with 26 bases sitting between them. CDR1 and CDR2 (germline): KGHDR, SFDVKD. The CDR3 extends over 20 amino acids. CDR3 residues: CATSDSAWPGAAESNYGYTF. CDR3 DNA sequence: TGTGCCACCAGTGACTCCGCATGGCCCGGGGCAGCTGAATCTAACTATGGCTACACCTTC.

This clonotype showed up many times. This chain joins TRBV12-3 or TRBV12-4 and TRBJ1-3; D not certain. There are 14 residues in the CDR3. V dropped 5 bases and J dropped 0 bases, with 8 bases sitting between them. The CDR3 nucleotides read TGTGCCAGCAGTCCAGGAGCCTCTGGAAACACCATATATTTT. Protein sequence: CASSPGASGNTIYF.

The sample holds a few counts of this clonotype. This rearrangement joins TRBV6-1 to TRBJ2-1, with 9 bases aligning to TRBD1. V gave up 3 bases and J gave up 10 bases; unmatched junction bases: 7. Per germline, CDR1 MNHNS and CDR2 SASEGT. The CDR3 is made up of 14 amino acids. In nucleotides, the CDR3 is TGTGCCAGCAGTGACTGGACAGGGGAGAGCGAGCAGTTCTTC. This codes for CASSDWTGESEQFF.

Concerning this clonotype itself: At one end the junction does not follow the germline gene, possibly because of a read error. This chain joins TRBV7-9 and TRBJ2-2; 9 bases line up with TRBD2. The CDR3 sequence is 15 residues long. Germline V gene sequence: CDR1 SEHNR, CDR2 FQNEAQ (reference sequence). CDR3 sequence: CASRLAGANTGELFF. CDR3 in DNA: TGTGCCAGCAGGTTAGCGGGAGCGAACACCGGGGAGCTGTTTTTT.

This clonotype was observed a few times. The chain combines TRBV12-3 or TRBV12-4 with TRBJ2-2; possibly TRBD1 for D (5 bases). V was shortened by 3 bases and J by 1 base, with 6 bases between the two germline ends. The CDR3 sequence is 14 residues long. The CDR3 region is CASSFQGNTGELFF. The CDR3 region has the DNA TGTGCCAGCAGTTTTCAGGGGAACACCGGGGAGCTGTTTTTT.

This clonotype was seen many times. The chain carries TRBV7-9 and TRBJ2-7; 8 nucleotides agree with TRBD1. With 4 bases clipped from V and 4 bases from J, the junction kept 6 bases outside the gene matches. The germline V gene encodes CDR1 SEHNR and CDR2 FQNEAQ (reference sequence). The CDR3 covers 14 residues. CDR3: CASSSGQGGYEQYF. The CDR3 DNA reads TGTGCCAGCAGCTCCGGACAGGGAGGATACGAGCAGTACTTC.

This clonotype was detected only a few times. The genes are TRBV15 and TRBJ2-4, with D maybe TRBD2 (6 bases). Germline V gene data show CDR1 as LNHNV and CDR2 as YYDKDF (reference sequence). Trimming took 0 bases from V and 0 from J, leaving 15 bases between them. This CDR3 region has 18 residues. CDR3 nucleotides: TGTGCCACCAGCAGAGATCCGTTGGGGGGACTAGCCAAAAACATTCAGTACTTC. As protein: CATSRDPLGGLAKNIQYF.

This clonotype has more than one count but fewer than ten. This chain links TRBV6-1 with TRBJ1-1; D is uncertain. V lost 2 bases to trimming and J lost 11 bases, with 15 bases between them. Per germline, CDR1 MNHNS and CDR2 SASEGT. The CDR3 runs to 13 residues. The CDR3 region has the DNA TGTGCCAGCAGTGAAACGAGGGAGGTTGTCGCTTTCTTT. Its protein is CASSETREVVAFF.

This clonotype has more than one count but fewer than ten. The V and J genes are TRBV6-1 and TRBJ1-6; D possibly corresponds to TRBD1 (5 bases). The CDR3 loop spans 13 amino acids. Germline values: CDR1 MNHNS, CDR2 SASEGT. Trimming took off 6 bases at V and 6 bases at J, with 9 bases between the two ends. CDR3 sequence: CASSRDPNSPLHF. The DNA of the CDR3 is TGTGCCAGCAGCCGGGACCCTAATTCACCCCTCCACTTT.

The CDR3 loop is CASSFYRGTYEQYF. The CDR3 region has the DNA TGTGCCAGCAGCTTCTACAGGGGTACCTACGAGCAGTACTTC. The rearrangement joins TRBV5-6 to TRBJ2-7; TRBD1 matches 7 bases. CDR1 SGHDT and CDR2 YYEEEE come from the germline V gene. J gave up 2 bases and V 2 bases, and 4 bases lay outside the gene matches. This CDR3 contains 14 residues.

This clonotype was seen more than once but under ten times. The chain links TRBV30 to TRBJ1-5; tentative D call: TRBD1 (5 bases). The CDR3 extends over 13 amino acids. The germline V gene encodes CDR1 GTSNPN and CDR2 SVGIG (reference sequence). The V end was cut by 1 base, the J end by 6 bases, with 10 bases between. The CDR3 reads CAWSEGQGQPQHF. The CDR3 nucleotides are TGTGCCTGGAGTGAGGGGCAGGGTCAGCCCCAGCATTTT.